The present TCR beta chain was sequenced within a study of CD8+ T cells in alopecia areata. The CDR3 loop spans 16 amino acids. V lost 1 base to trimming and J lost 2 bases, with 13 bases between them. Looked up from germline, CDR1 is MNHEY and CDR2 is SMNVEV (reference sequence). Treatment of the sample: oral pan-JAK inhibitor, 5-10 mg twice daily. Alopecia areata patients gave lesional scalp punch biopsies and peripheral blood samples. Concerning this clone itself: Its antigen is unknown.

Investigators isolated RNA and reverse transcribed it into cDNA to act as the sequencing template. Produced via immunoSEQ multiplex PCR; TCRdb's table is partial and in-frame only. In the table there are about 160,000 clones, about 71% of which are singletons. General study findings and limits: For lesional scalp, especially alopecia totalis/universalis, clonality was higher than in normal scalp. During tofacitinib treatment, many expanded lesional clones remained in scalp and blood.

The chain joins TRBV27 to TRBJ2-3; D perhaps matches TRBD1 (5 bases). This clonotype was obtained from a human donor with alopecia areata. This sample comprised CD4+ T cells sorted from blood, obtained at week 4, from a patient treated with tofacitinib. CDR3 amino acids: CASSLFPGKDTDTQYF. The CDR3, as DNA: TGTGCCAGCAGTTTATTCCCAGGGAAGGACACAGATACGCAGTATTTT.